This T cell receptor beta chain was captured by sequencing in a study of blood T cell repertoires in COVID-19. Study background: PBMCs, B-cell-depleted T cells, or T cells provided the cDNA or gDNA that made up the material.

Participants, about 18 to 95 years old, spanned some 23 US areas. Participants' own reports of clinical history determined their cohort assignment. CDR3 size: 15 residues. The junction had 5 bases not matched to a gene; V was cut back by 4 bases and J by 0 bases. Germline assignment: CDR1 SQVTM and CDR2 ANQGSEA. The authors' processing: Estimates of nucleated cell counts were drawn from the amplification of reference gene primers. Here immunoSEQ multiplex PCR was the method, and the copy in TCRdb shows in-frame clones only, minus some. V, J and clone size are those of that table, while D and trimming were read from the DNA. There are approximately 500,000 clones in the sample; around nine tenths occur only once, and roughly 1.9% lies in the top ten.

V is TRBV29-1 and J is TRBJ2-1, with TRBD2 identical over 8 bases. What was sequenced was PBMCs or T cells enriched from blood (not recorded which). The clonotype comes from a woman aged 40 to 55 who had recovered from COVID-19. Here the CDR3 DNA reads TGCAGCGTTGTTCCGGGACTAGACTCCTACAATGAGCAGTTCTTC. This translates into CSVVPGLDSYNEQFF.